This entry lists 21 T cell receptor beta chains sequenced from one sample in a study of shared clonotypes between healthy human individuals. TCRdb keeps only in-frame clones here, not all; method: immunoSEQ multiplex PCR. The sample contains more than 1,200,000 clones, approximately 98.5% of which appear only once. The material sequenced was naive CD4+ T cells sorted from blood. Subset noted: CD45RA+ positively selected. These receptors were obtained from a man aged 25-45 years in good health.

The chain couples TRBV29-1 to TRBJ2-1; tentative D call: TRBD2 (5 bases). V was clipped by 8 bases and J by 2 bases, with 10 bases between them. The CDR3 contains 12 residues. CDR1 and CDR2 (germline): SQVTM, ANQGSEA. The CDR3 region is CSIWGAYNEQFF. CDR3 coding DNA: TGCAGCATATGGGGAGCCTACAATGAGCAGTTCTTC.

The chain employs TRBV15 and TRBJ2-7; D remains ambiguous. CDR3 length: 14 amino acids. Germline CDR1 is LNHNV and CDR2 is YYDKDF (reference sequence). With 0 bases removed from V and 0 bases from J, the gap between germline ends came to 6 bases. The CDR3 spells CATSRDQGSYEQYF. CDR3 coding DNA: TGTGCCACCAGCAGAGATCAAGGCTCCTACGAGCAGTACTTC.

This clone has just one count. Its ends do not fully match the called genes, so a read error is possible. The chain combines TRBV7-7 with TRBJ2-2, with D possibly being TRBD1 (5 bases). This CDR3 spans 14 amino acids. The germline CDR1 and CDR2 sequences are SSHAT and FNYEAQ (reference sequence). The CDR3 is CASSLGAETGELFF. The CDR3 DNA follows: TGTGCTAGCAGCTTAGGGGCTGAAACCGGGGAGCTGTTTTTT.

The chain couples TRBV29-1 to TRBJ2-1; 8 bases align to TRBD1. Per the germline V gene, CDR1 is SQVTM and CDR2 is ANQGSEA. The trim removed 4 bases at V and 0 bases at J, leaving 5 bases unmatched. The CDR3 has 15 residues. CDR3 sequence reads: CSVVQQGGSYNEQFF. The CDR3 DNA reads TGCAGCGTTGTCCAACAGGGGGGCTCCTACAATGAGCAGTTCTTC.

The chain links TRBV9 to TRBJ2-3, with D possibly being TRBD2 (6 bases). Trimming pared 4 bases from V and 4 bases from J, leaving 13 bases between. The CDR3 totals 14 residues. Germline V gene data show CDR1 as SGDLS and CDR2 as YYNGEE. CDR3 sequence: CASSPRWGADTQYF. CDR3 DNA sequence: TGTGCCAGCAGCCCCCGTTGGGGGGCAGATACGCAGTATTTT.

The V gene is TRBV2, the J gene TRBJ2-5; a possible D gene is TRBD1 (5 bases). Looked up from germline, CDR1 is SNHLY and CDR2 is FYNNEI. The CDR3 spans 15 residues. Trimming pared 8 bases from V and 2 bases from J, leaving 18 bases between. The CDR3 sequence is CASRKPKGLQETQYF. The CDR3 DNA reads as TGTGCCAGCCGTAAGCCCAAGGGGTTACAAGAGACCCAGTACTTC.

The chain uses TRBV29-1 and TRBJ2-1; 11 bases agree with TRBD2. Germline V gene sequence: CDR1 SQVTM, CDR2 ANQGSEA. V was pared by 5 bases and J by 4 bases, with 4 bases of the junction left unmatched. This CDR3 contains 14 residues. The CDR3 loop is CSVPTSGRYNEQFF. The DNA for the CDR3 is TGCAGCGTTCCTACTAGCGGGAGATACAATGAGCAGTTCTTC.

The chain couples TRBV28 to TRBJ2-7; D is unresolved. V was cut by 3 bases and J by 5 bases, with 11 bases left in between. There are 13 residues in the CDR3. CDR1 and CDR2 from the germline V gene are MDHEN and SYDVKM. The CDR3 loop reads CASSFPLRDEQYF. CDR3 nucleotides: TGTGCCAGCAGTTTCCCTCTCCGTGACGAGCAGTACTTC.

This clone appeared once. The same CDR3 is also encoded by other DNA sequences in this sample. The rearrangement joins TRBV10-3 to TRBJ2-3; TRBD2 aligns across 7 bases. V gave up 8 bases and J gave up 2 bases; unmatched junction bases: 1. Germline loops: CDR1 ENHRY, CDR2 SYGVKD. The CDR3 loop spans 12 amino acids. The CDR3 protein is CAIGRDTDTQYF. In DNA form, the CDR3 reads TGTGCCATCGGGAGGGACACAGATACGCAGTATTTT.

This chain joins TRBV15 and TRBJ2-5; D unclear. V was cut by 5 bases and J by 1 base, with 5 bases left in between. The CDR3 covers 12 residues. Germline CDR1 LNHNV, CDR2 YYDKDF (reference sequence). CDR3 in DNA: TGTGCCACCAGCGGGGTCCAAGAGACCCAGTACTTC. This sequence encodes CATSGVQETQYF. The whole variable domain, remainder taken from reference TRBV15 and TRBJ2-5, is DAMVIQNPRYQVTQFGKPVTLSCSQTLNHNVMYWYQQKSSQAPKLLFHYYDKDFNNEADTPDNFQSRRPNTSFCFLDIRSPGLGDTAMYLCATSGVQETQYFGPGTRLLVL.

CDR3 bases: TGTGCCAGCAGCTCCGACAGGATCGGTGGGACCCAGTACTTC. This sequence encodes CASSSDRIGGTQYF. The chain is built from TRBV7-7 and TRBJ2-5; TRBD1 is a possible D gene (6 bases). Germline CDR1 is SSHAT and CDR2 is FNYEAQ (reference sequence). The CDR3 length is 14 residues. The ends were cut back, 4 bases at V and 7 bases at J, with 16 bases in the middle.

This sequence joins TRBV5-4 and TRBJ2-1; 13 bases match TRBD2. The CDR3 sequence is 14 residues long. Germline V gives CDR1 SGHNT, CDR2 YYREEE (reference sequence). The J segment lost 8 bases and the V segment lost 2 bases, leaving 1 base of the junction unmatched. CDR3 in DNA: TGTGCCAGCAGCTTCGGACTAGCGGGAGATGAGCAGTTCTTC. Protein sequence: CASSFGLAGDEQFF.

V is TRBV18 and J is TRBJ2-5; 8 bases are shared with TRBD1. V gave up 3 bases and J gave up 4 bases; unmatched junction bases: 7. The CDR3 has 15 residues. Germline CDR1 is KGHSH and CDR2 is LQKENI. The chain's CDR3 is CASSPAGGAGETQYF. The DNA of the CDR3 is TGTGCCAGCTCACCGGCAGGGGGCGCGGGAGAGACCCAGTACTTC.

This chain links TRBV11-2 with TRBJ2-7, with 8 bases identical to TRBD2. Germline lookup yields CDR1 SGHAT and CDR2 FQNNGV. V shed 1 base and J 6 bases; nucleotides not matched to a gene: 11. The CDR3 spans 16 residues. The CDR3 DNA is TGTGCCAGCAGCTTAGGGGGGAGCGGGAGTCTCTCCGAGCAGTACTTC. Translated: CASSLGGSGSLSEQYF.

This clone appeared once. Other nucleotide sequences from this sample produce the same CDR3. The chain recombines TRBV5-4 with TRBJ2-7, with unresolved D. Germline V gene lookup returns CDR1 SGHNT and CDR2 YYREEE (reference sequence). Trimming cost V 3 bases and J 4 bases, with 11 bases left between them. CDR3 length: 13 residues. The CDR3 loop is CASSSGPNYEQYF. In nucleotides, the CDR3 is TGTGCCAGCAGCTCCGGGCCGAATTACGAGCAGTACTTC.

The sample holds one count of this clone. The V gene is TRBV23-1, the J gene TRBJ1-2; D gene unclear. TRBV23-1 is designated an ORF whose function remains uncertain. This CDR3 contains 10 residues. The V end lost 7 bases, the J end lost 3 bases, and 3 bases lay between the germline ends. The CDR3 sequence: CASNYYGYTF. The CDR3 nucleotides are TGCGCCAGCAACTACTATGGCTACACCTTC.

V usage is TRBV9 and J usage is TRBJ2-3, with TRBD1 matching over 9 bases. Germline V gives CDR1 SGDLS, CDR2 YYNGEE. J lost 3 bases, V lost 0 bases, and 17 bases had no gene match. This CDR3 is 20 amino acids long. The CDR3 spells CASSVVRSPGQGRPTDTQYF. The CDR3 nucleotides are TGTGCCAGCAGCGTAGTGCGGAGCCCGGGACAGGGTAGGCCGACAGATACGCAGTATTTT.

The rearrangement uses TRBV10-1 and TRBJ2-1; 8 bases match TRBD2. Germline V gene data show CDR1 as WNHNN and CDR2 as SYGVQD (reference sequence). V shed 0 bases, J shed 1 base, and the junction held 11 bases outside the gene matches. This CDR3 comprises 19 residues. CDR3 loop: CASSESGPGGRGSYNEQFF. As DNA, the CDR3 is TGCGCCAGCAGTGAGTCTGGCCCGGGAGGGAGAGGATCCTACAATGAGCAGTTCTTC.

The rearrangement links TRBV28 to TRBJ1-3; tentatively, D is TRBD1 (6 bases). The germline CDR1 and CDR2 sequences are MDHEN and SYDVKM. The CDR3 has 13 amino acids. V lost 9 bases and J 2 bases, leaving 11 bases between the germline ends. Here the CDR3 reads CASGNRAGNTIYF. CDR3 nucleotide sequence: TGTGCCAGTGGGAACAGGGCTGGAAACACCATATATTTT.

The chain carries TRBV25-1 and TRBJ2-1, with D unclear. The CDR3 spans 15 residues. Germline V gives CDR1 MGHDK, CDR2 SYGVNS. V lost 1 base, J lost 15 bases, and 22 bases lay in between. DNA of the CDR3: TGTGCCAGCAGTGAATCTGATGCTACCTCTCCCACCCGGTTCTTC. This codes for CASSESDATSPTRFF.

The chain carries TRBV6-1 and TRBJ2-1, with D uncertain. Germline CDR1 is MNHNS and CDR2 is SASEGT. The CDR3 spans 14 residues. V was cut by 7 bases and J by 8 bases, with 18 bases left in between. CDR3 amino acids: CASTPIRLGYEQFF. In DNA, the CDR3 is TGTGCCAGCACCCCCATAAGGTTAGGCTATGAGCAGTTCTTC.